This T cell receptor beta chain came from a study of blood T cell repertoires in COVID-19. Source study methods: Reference gene primer amplification gave estimated nucleated cell counts. Sequenced by immunoSEQ multiplex PCR; TCRdb stores in-frame clones only, minus some. D and trimming come from the DNA, and the V and J calls and clone size come from that table. The sample has a few hundred thousand clones; roughly 77% are singletons. CDR1 and CDR2 from the germline V gene are KGHSH and LQKENI. CDR3 size: 15 residues. V lost 3 bases and J lost 0, with 11 bases in between. The TCR was taken from a human donor with acute or convalescent COVID-19. The donor label of this sample is uncertain. The material sequenced was peripheral blood. The V gene is TRBV18, the J gene TRBJ1-1, with D possibly being TRBD1 (5 bases). The CDR3 is CASSPSWTLNTEAFF. The CDR3 bases are TGTGCCAGCTCACCTTCCTGGACACTGAACACTGAAGCTTTCTTT.